This T cell receptor beta chain was captured in a study of T cells in Graves' hyperthyroidism and ophthalmopathy. RNA transcripts provided the source from which TCR beta CDR3 regions were amplified. Using the HTBI primer set, a first-round RT-PCR was run on the TCR CDR3. MiXCR, run by TCRdb on the multiplex PCR reads, gives a single entry per CDR3 protein. The sample consists of approximately 870,000 distinct CDR3 sequences, roughly 37% of them appearing once. Germline V gene lookup returns CDR1 MNHEY and CDR2 SVGAGI. This CDR3 has 12 amino acids. Trimming took off 3 bases at V and 4 bases at J, with 6 bases between the two ends. At least ten counts were recorded for this clonotype.

The gene calls are TRBV6-5 and TRBJ1-2, with D possibly matching TRBD1 (5 bases). The sequence was obtained from a man between 18 and 29 years old with Graves' hyperthyroidism. Input material: blood. The chain's CDR3 is CASSYDSYGYTF. CDR3 sequence (DNA): TGTGCCAGCAGTTATGACAGCTATGGCTACACCTTC.